Listed here is a single T cell receptor beta chain. The sample belongs to a study of human T cells and chemical hapten exposure. TCRdb itself ran the RACE reads through MiXCR, one entry per CDR3 protein. Of around 330,000 distinct CDR3 sequences in the sample, about 5.4% were seen once. CDR3 length: 15 residues. Germline lookup yields CDR1 SGHTA and CDR2 FQGNSA. The V segment lost 5 bases and the J segment 5 bases; nucleotides outside the gene matches: 9. Time point specified: pre-sensitization, week 0. Treatment specified: therapeutic diphenylcyclopropenone sensitization with weekly scalp DPC. The sequencing used whole blood, collected in connection with sensitization to the hapten diphenylcyclopropenone (DPC). This sequence joins TRBV7-2 and TRBJ2-3, with 8 bases lining up with TRBD1. This clonotype originated in a young woman with alopecia areata. Some clones in this sample may be carry-over from other donors' samples. CDR3 sequence: CASSPDRGGLDTQYF. Written as DNA, the CDR3 is TGTGCCAGCAGCCCCGACAGGGGCGGTTTAGATACGCAGTATTTT.